This T cell receptor beta chain was recorded in a study of blood T cells in healthy people across ages (dated by TCRdb to between 2014 and 2016). As for the study more broadly: In model experiments, roughly one uniquely barcoded TCR beta cDNA molecule per two T cells was captured by template switching. Age-related changes in TCR beta repertoire diversity were measured in the study by deep sequencing normalized with unique cDNA molecular identifiers. Donors were grouped into four age groups: young (average 16 years), middle-aged (under 40), aged (approximately 58) and long-lived (just over 80). For two donors (one aged 18 to 30 and one aged 80 or older), the study analyzed two additional independent replicas of 1 million unique cDNA reads from the same blood draw. Points the paper makes about the study in general: Total diversity estimates from one million sequenced T cells were considered lower bounds and underestimates. Donor CMV infection status was unknown, potentially confounding age-related changes in expanded clonotypes. Since profiling was done on bulk unsorted PBMCs, naive and antigen-experienced compartments could not be conclusively compared. A strong correlation was found between observed TCR beta diversity and the percentage of naive T cells measured by flow cytometry. Compared with the aged group, the long-lived group had more naive CD4+ T cells, fewer expanded clones and increased TCR diversity, a pattern suggesting age selection. Observed TCR beta diversity per million T cells fell roughly linearly with age, and a significant reduction was already apparent by age around 40.

V loses 6 bases, J loses 5 bases, and the germline ends lie 11 bases apart. The CDR3 starts with the cysteine, ends with the phenylalanine, and has 12 residues. Solely the CDR3 DNA is kept, with 36 bases framed from the first base. The germline V gene specifies SGHTA as CDR1 and FQGNSA as CDR2. Donors were a few dozen systemically healthy Caucasian individuals from Russia aged roughly 6 to 90 years. Each donor gave 8 to 10 milliliters of peripheral blood, drawn into EDTA-treated Vacutainer tubes. Ficoll-Paque density-gradient centrifugation was used to isolate PBMCs, with at least 6.5 million per sample. Trizol reagent was used to extract total RNA from the PBMCs, yielding at least 5.5 micrograms per sample. Naive CD45RAhigh/CD27high T cell percentages were measured by flow cytometry on a PBMC aliquot from every donor. Receptor amplification or capture employed 5' RACE. The listed sequencing device is Illumina HiSeq 2500. A second PCR of roughly 6 to 11 cycles was performed with a sample-barcoded 5' primer and a J-beta primer mix. A template-switch 5' adaptor carrying 12 random nucleotides introduced a unique molecular identifier onto each TCR beta cDNA molecule. Each sample yielded at least 2.5 million CDR3-containing paired-end reads. The Mint cDNA synthesis kit, primed by a TRBC-specific oligonucleotide, was used to synthesize first-strand cDNA from all RNA. Following uracil-DNA glycosylase treatment, a first 18-cycle PCR with universal primers M1SS and BC2_uni_R was performed on all cDNA. The authors' pipeline ran thus. For normalization, 1 million high-quality reads, each with a distinct molecular identifier, were randomly selected from each sample. Instead of being binned into consensus sequences, reads that shared molecular identifiers were thrown out. MiTCR, set to a Q25 quality threshold and the strictest error-elimination algorithm, was used for CDR3 identification, clonotype clustering and error correction. A nonparametric unseen species model using Euler transformation provided a lower-bound estimate of total TCR beta diversity. TCRdb applied fastp at Q25 and MiXCR to the public reads, then kept only in-frame beta chains. Identical CDR3 proteins give one entry, which carries the most common genes and DNA. The V and J calls follow TCRdb's processing rather than the paper's. This sample holds some 850,000 distinct CDR3 sequences; 20% to 30% were observed only once. Of the sample, under 3% falls within the top ten clones.

As to this clonotype: The target of this receptor is not known. Nothing much larger sits one base from this clone, and base qualities are not available.

Another study also made use of these data, one on T cells of mothers and their children. According to the second study: The donors were nine systemically healthy Caucasian individuals, made up of three mothers and their six children. cDNA synthesis consumed the entire amount of extracted RNA, loaded at approximately 1.5 ug RNA in each 15 ul reaction. In the second PCR, the M1S primer added sample barcodes and 2-4 random nucleotides. Over 8 million TCR beta CDR3 reads came from each mother, compared with 3.3 million or so reads from each child. TCR recombination output is similarly shaped by thymic selection in related and unrelated pairs, with a minor effect exerted by inherited differences. Normalized repertoire overlap in related mother-child pairs was always slightly higher than in unrelated mother-child pairs, but the difference was never significant. With a sensitivity of 90 to 100 clones per million clonotypes, no persistent microchimeric T cell clones were detected. In the study, deep NGS was used to compare the TCR beta repertoires of mothers and children, and features distinguishing related mother-child pairs from unrelated individuals were sought. Mothers averaged around 40 +/- 4 years of age and children averaged around 10 +/- 4 years. After adapter ligation with NEBNext reagents, the libraries were sequenced on Illumina HiSeq 2000 with 100+100 nt paired-end reads. To prevent cross-contamination, the mother and child libraries were prepared a month apart and were sequenced in separate runs. For each donor, between roughly 500,000 and 2,300,000 distinct TCR beta clonotypes were identified. Naive TCR beta clonotypes were estimated from low-frequency clonotypes matched to each donor's FACS-determined naive share, without sorting.

This chain is built from TRBV7-2 and TRBJ2-7; the D gene cannot be named for sure. The clonotype comes from a boy aged 5-17 years in good health. Sequenced sample: blood. The DNA sequence is given as TGTGCCAGCAGTTACCTCAGAGACGAGCAGTACTTC. It codes for CASSYLRDEQYF.